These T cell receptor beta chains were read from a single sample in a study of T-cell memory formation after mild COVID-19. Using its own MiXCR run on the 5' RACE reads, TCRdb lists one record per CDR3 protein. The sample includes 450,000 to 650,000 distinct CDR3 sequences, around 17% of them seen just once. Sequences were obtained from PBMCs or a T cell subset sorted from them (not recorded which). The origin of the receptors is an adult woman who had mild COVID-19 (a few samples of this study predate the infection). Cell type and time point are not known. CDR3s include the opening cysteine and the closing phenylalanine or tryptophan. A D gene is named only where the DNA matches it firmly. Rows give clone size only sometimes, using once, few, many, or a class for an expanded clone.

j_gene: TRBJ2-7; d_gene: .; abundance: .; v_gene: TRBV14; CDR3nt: TGTGCCAGCAGCCAAGTAGCGTCCCAATGGGAGCAGTACTTC; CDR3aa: CASSQVASQWEQYF
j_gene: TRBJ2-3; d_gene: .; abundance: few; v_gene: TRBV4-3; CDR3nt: TGCGCCAGCAGCCAAGATGCTTTAACAGATACGCAGTATTTT; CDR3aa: CASSQDALTDTQYF
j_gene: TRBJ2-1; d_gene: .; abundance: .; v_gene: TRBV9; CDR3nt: TGTGCCAGCAGCGTATCTCATGACAATGAGCAGTTCTTC; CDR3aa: CASSVSHDNEQFF
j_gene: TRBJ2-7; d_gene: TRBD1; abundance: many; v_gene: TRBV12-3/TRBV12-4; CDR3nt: TGTGCCAGCAGTCCGAAGCCGGGACAGGGGAGCTACGAGCAGTACTTC; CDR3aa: CASSPKPGQGSYEQYF
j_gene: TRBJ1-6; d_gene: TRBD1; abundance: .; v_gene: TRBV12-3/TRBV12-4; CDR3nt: TGTGCCAGCACCCGGGACAGACTCAATTCACCCCTCCACTTT; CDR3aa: CASTRDRLNSPLHF
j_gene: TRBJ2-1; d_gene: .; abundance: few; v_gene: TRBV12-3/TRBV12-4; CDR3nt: TGTGCCAGCAGGGGGACCTTCCTGCTGGACAATGAGCAGTTCTTC; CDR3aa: CASRGTFLLDNEQFF
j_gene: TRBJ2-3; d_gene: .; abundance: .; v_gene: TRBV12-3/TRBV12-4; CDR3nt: TGTGCCAGCACAAACAGGAAAACAGATACGCAGTATTTT; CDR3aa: CASTNRKTDTQYF
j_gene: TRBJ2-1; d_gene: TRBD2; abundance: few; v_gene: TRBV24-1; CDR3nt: TGTGCCACCAGTGACCGTACTAGCGGGGTACGGAATGAGCAGTTCTTC; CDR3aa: CATSDRTSGVRNEQFF
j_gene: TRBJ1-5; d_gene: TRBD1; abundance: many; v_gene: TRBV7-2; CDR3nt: TGTGCCAGCAGCTCGGACAGGGATCAGCCCCAGCATTTT; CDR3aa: CASSSDRDQPQHF
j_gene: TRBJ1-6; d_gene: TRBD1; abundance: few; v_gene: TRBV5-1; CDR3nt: TGCGCCAGCAGCTTGATACAGGGGAGTCCAACCCTCCACTTT; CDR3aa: CASSLIQGSPTLHF
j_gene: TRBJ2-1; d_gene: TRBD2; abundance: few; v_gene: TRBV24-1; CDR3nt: TGTGCCACCAGTGATTTCCCAATAAGAAGCGGGAGGCGGGGGAATGAGCAGTTCTTC; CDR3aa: CATSDFPIRSGRRGNEQFF
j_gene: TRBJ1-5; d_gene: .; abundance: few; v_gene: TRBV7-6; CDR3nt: TGTGCCAGCAGCTTAGCGCCTGTGTCCTCTAGCAATCAGCCCCAGCATTTT; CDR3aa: CASSLAPVSSSNQPQHF
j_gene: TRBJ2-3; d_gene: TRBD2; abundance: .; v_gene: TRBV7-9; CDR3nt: TGTGCCAGCAGCTCTCGACTAGCGTATAGCACAGATACGCAGTATTTT; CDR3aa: CASSSRLAYSTDTQYF
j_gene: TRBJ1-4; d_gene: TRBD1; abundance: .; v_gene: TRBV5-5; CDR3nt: TGTGCCAGCAGCCTGGGACAGGGTCGGGCTAATGAAAAACTGTTTTTT; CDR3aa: CASSLGQGRANEKLFF
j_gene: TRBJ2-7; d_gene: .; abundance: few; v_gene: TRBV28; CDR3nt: TGTGCCAGCAGTTTGTTGGTAGGCAGCTCCTACGAGCAGTACTTC; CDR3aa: CASSLLVGSSYEQYF
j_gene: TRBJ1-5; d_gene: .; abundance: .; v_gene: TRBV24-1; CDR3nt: TGTGCCACCAGTGCCCGACATTCCCAGCCCCAGCATTTT; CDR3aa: CATSARHSQPQHF
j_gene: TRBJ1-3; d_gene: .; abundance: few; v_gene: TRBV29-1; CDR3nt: TGCAGCGTTGGGGATGGGCCTCGAAACACCATATATTTT; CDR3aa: CSVGDGPRNTIYF
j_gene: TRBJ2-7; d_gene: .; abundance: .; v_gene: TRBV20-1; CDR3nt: TGCAGTGCTATGTCTACTATCCTGTCCTACGAGCAGTACTTC; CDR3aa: CSAMSTILSYEQYF
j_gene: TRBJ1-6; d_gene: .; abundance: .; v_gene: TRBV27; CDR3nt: TGTGCCAGCAGTACGGGACTGACGAATTCACCCCTCCACTTT; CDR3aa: CASSTGLTNSPLHF
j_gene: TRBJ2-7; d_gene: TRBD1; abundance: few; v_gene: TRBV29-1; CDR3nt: TGCAGCGTGGGGACAGGGCGTGGGCTTAGCTCCTACGAGCAGTACTTC; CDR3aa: CSVGTGRGLSSYEQYF
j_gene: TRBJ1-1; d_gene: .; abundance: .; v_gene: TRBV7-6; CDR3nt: TGTGCCAGCAGTGAACAGGGATACACTGAAGCTTTCTTT; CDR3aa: CASSEQGYTEAFF
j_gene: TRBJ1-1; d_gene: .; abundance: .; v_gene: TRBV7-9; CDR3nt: TGTGCCAGCAGCTTCCTAGGGGACACTGAAGCTTTCTTT; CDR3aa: CASSFLGDTEAFF
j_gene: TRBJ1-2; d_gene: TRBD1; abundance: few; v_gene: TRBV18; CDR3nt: TGTGCCAGCCATAAGGACGGGACAGTAAACTATGGCTACACCTTC; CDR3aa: CASHKDGTVNYGYTF
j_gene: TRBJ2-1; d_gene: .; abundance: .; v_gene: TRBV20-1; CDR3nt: TGCAGTGCTAGGTTCGCTAGTATCTCCTACAATGAGCAGTTCTTC; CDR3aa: CSARFASISYNEQFF
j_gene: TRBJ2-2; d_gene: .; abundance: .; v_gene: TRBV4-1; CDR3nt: TGCGCCAGCAGCCAAGAAGCATTTAGGGGGGAGCTGTTTTTT; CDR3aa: CASSQEAFRGELFF
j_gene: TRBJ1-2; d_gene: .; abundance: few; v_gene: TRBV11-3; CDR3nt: TGTGCCAGCAGCCAGACAGAATTCGATGGCTACACCTTC; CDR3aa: CASSQTEFDGYTF
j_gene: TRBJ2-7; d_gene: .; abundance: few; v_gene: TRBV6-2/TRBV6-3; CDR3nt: TGTGCCAGCAGTTACTCGGGTCCAACTTACAGCCTCTCCTACGAGCAGTACTTC; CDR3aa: CASSYSGPTYSLSYEQYF
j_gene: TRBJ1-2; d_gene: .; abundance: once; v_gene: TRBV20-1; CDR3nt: TGCAGTGCTGCGGACTATGGCTACACCTTC; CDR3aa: CSAADYGYTF
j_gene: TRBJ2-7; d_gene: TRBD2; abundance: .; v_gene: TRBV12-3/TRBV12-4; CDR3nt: TGTGCCAGCAGTTCCACCTGGACTAGCCCAAGATACGAGCAGTACTTC; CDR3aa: CASSSTWTSPRYEQYF
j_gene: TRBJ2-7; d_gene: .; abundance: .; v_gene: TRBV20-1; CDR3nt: TGCAGTGCTAGCCCATCTGGGGATAACGAGCAGTACTTC; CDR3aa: CSASPSGDNEQYF
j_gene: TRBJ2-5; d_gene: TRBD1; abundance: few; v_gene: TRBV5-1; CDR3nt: TGCGCCAGCAGCCCTCTCTGGACAGGTGAAGAGACCCAGTACTTC; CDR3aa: CASSPLWTGEETQYF
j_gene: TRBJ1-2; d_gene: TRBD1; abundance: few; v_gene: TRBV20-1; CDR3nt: TGCAGTGCCCCGGGACAGGGACTTAGTGGCTACACCTTC; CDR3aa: CSAPGQGLSGYTF
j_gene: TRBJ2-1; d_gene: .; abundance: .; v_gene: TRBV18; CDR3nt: TGTGCCAGCTCACCACAGGGAAATGGCGGCTCCTACAATGAGCAGTTCTTC; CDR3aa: CASSPQGNGGSYNEQFF
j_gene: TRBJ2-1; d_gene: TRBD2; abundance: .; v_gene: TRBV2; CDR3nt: TGTGCCAGCAGTGAAGGACTAGCGGGAGCCCAGAGCGGGCAGTTCTTC; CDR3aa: CASSEGLAGAQSGQFF
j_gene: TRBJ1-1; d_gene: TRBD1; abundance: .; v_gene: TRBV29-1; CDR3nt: TGCAGCGTTGCGACAGGGGGCACTGAAGCTTTCTTT; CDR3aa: CSVATGGTEAFF
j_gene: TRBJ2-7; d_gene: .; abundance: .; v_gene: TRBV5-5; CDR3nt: TGTGCCAGCAGCTTGGGGGAGACAGGGAGGTACGAGCAGTACTTC; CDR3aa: CASSLGETGRYEQYF
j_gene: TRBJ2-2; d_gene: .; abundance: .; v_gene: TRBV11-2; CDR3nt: TGTGCCAGCAGCTTAGACGATACAGGAACCGGGGAGCTGTTTTTT; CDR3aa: CASSLDDTGTGELFF
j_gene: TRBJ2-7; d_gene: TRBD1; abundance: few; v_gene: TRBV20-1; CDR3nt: TGCAGTGCTAGTCGAACCCAGGGGGCCTACGAGCAGTACTTC; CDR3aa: CSASRTQGAYEQYF
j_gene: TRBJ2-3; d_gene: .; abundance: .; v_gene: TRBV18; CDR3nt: TGTGCCAGCTCACCCGGGATGGGTCTTGGAGATACGCAGTATTTT; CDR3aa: CASSPGMGLGDTQYF
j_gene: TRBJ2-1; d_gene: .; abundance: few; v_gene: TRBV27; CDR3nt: TGTGCCAGCAGTTTCCAAGGGCCCAACGAGCAGTTCTTC; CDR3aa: CASSFQGPNEQFF
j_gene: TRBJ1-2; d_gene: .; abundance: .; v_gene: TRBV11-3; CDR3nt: TGTGCCAGCAGCTCCCGAACTGGTGTCGGCTATGGCTACACCTTC; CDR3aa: CASSSRTGVGYGYTF
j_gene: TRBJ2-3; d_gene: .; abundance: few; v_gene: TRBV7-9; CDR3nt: TGTGCCAGCAGCACCGGGCTAGTCCCAGATACGCAGTATTTT; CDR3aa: CASSTGLVPDTQYF
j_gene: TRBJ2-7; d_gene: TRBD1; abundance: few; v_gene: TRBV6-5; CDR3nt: TGTGCCAGCAGCAGCCGGGGACAGACCTACGAGCAGTACTTC; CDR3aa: CASSSRGQTYEQYF
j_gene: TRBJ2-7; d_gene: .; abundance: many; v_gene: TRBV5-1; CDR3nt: TGCGCCAGCAGCTCCGCAGGGAGGGAGCAGTACTTC; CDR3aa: CASSSAGREQYF
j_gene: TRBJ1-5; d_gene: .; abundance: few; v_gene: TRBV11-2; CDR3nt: TGTGCCAGCAGCCCGACCCCCGTAAGACAGCCCCAGCATTTT; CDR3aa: CASSPTPVRQPQHF
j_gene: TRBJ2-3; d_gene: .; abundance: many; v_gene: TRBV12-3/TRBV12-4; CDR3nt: TGTGCCAGCAGTGAGGGACTCGCGGATACGCAGTATTTT; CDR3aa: CASSEGLADTQYF
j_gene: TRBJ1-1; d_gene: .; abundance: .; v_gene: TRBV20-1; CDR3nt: TGCAGTGCCCCTAACGGCATGAACACTGAAGCTTTCTTT; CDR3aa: CSAPNGMNTEAFF
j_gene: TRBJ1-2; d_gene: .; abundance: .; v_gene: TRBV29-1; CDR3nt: TGCAGCGTTGACCGTTATGGGGATGGCTACACCTTC; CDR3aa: CSVDRYGDGYTF
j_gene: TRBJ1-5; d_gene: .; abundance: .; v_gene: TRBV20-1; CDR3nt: TGCAGTGCCCGGGCAGTGGAAGGCAATCAGCCCCAGCATTTT; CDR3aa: CSARAVEGNQPQHF
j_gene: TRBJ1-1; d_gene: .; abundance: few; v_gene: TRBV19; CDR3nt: TGTGCCAGTAGTATAGACGTAAGACTGAACACTGAAGCTTTCTTT; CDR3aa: CASSIDVRLNTEAFF
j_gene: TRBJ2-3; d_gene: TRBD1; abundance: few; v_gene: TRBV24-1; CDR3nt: TGTGCCACCAGTCTGGGACAGGGGATAGTTGATACGCAGTATTTT; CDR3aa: CATSLGQGIVDTQYF
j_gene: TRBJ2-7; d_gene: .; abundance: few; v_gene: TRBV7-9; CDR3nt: TGTGCCAGCAGGACTACAGGGACCTACGAGCAGTACTTC; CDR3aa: CASRTTGTYEQYF
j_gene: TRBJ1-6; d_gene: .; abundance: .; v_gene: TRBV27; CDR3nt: TGTGCCAGCAGCCGCCTTCAGGGAGATAATAATTCACCCCTCCACTTT; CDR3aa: CASSRLQGDNNSPLHF
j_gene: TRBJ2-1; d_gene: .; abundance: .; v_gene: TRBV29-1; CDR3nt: TGCAGCGTTGAAGTCGGCAGAGGGCTAAAGTTCTTC; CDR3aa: CSVEVGRGLKFF
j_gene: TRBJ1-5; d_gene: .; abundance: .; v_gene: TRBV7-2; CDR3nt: TGTGCCAGCAGTGAGGGATTGTATAGCAATCAGCCCCAGCATTTT; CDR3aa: CASSEGLYSNQPQHF
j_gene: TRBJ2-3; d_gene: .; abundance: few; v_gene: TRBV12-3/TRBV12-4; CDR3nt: TGTGCCAGCAGTTTAAGAAGGGGGACTCCCACGGATACGCAGTATTTT; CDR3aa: CASSLRRGTPTDTQYF
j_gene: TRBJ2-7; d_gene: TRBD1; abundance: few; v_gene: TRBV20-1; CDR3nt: TGCAGTGCTAGGTCAGGGGGCGCAGAGGACTACGAGCAGTACTTC; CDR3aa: CSARSGGAEDYEQYF